A single sample is the source of the 25 T cell receptor beta chains below, sequenced in a study of T-cell memory formation after mild COVID-19. TCRdb re-derived calls from the 5' RACE reads in MiXCR, one entry per CDR3 protein. The table records over 150,000 distinct CDR3 sequences, about a fifth of them present only once. Sequenced material: PBMCs or a T cell subset sorted from them (not recorded which). The receptor source for this set is a man aged 18 to 29 who had mild COVID-19 (a few samples of this study predate the infection). Cell type and time point are not known.

The chain links TRBV12-3 or TRBV12-4 to TRBJ2-1, with TRBD1 matching over 8 bases. This CDR3 comprises 18 residues. The V segment lost 5 bases and the J segment 4 bases; nucleotides outside the gene matches: 16. The CDR3 bases are TGTGCCAGCAGTCCCGGACTGACAGACAGGGGAGTGTACAATGAGCAGTTCTTC. This translates into CASSPGLTDRGVYNEQFF.

This chain joins TRBV12-3 or TRBV12-4 and TRBJ1-1; D uncertain. Trimming removed 0 bases from V and 1 base from J, with 6 bases in between. CDR3 length equals 14 residues. CDR3 nucleotides: TGTGCCAGCAGTTTAGCGCTTTGGAACACTGAAGCTTTCTTT. Its translation: CASSLALWNTEAFF.

This clonotype showed up just a few times. J is TRBJ2-5 and V is TRBV5-6, with TRBD1 identical over 8 bases. The CDR3 is 13 amino acids. CDR1 is SGHDT and CDR2 is YYEEEE in the germline V gene. Unmatched junction bases numbered 2, after V lost 3 bases and J lost 4 bases. The CDR3 DNA follows: TGTGCCAGCAGCTCGACAGGGGTAGAGACCCAGTACTTC. This translates into CASSSTGVETQYF.

The gene calls are TRBV3-1 and TRBJ1-3, with D hard to call. The V gene lost 0 bases and the J gene lost 0 bases, with 6 bases spanning the gap. The CDR3 has 15 amino acids. The germline V gene encodes CDR1 LGHDT and CDR2 YNNKEL (reference sequence). CDR3 region: CASSQDLHSGNTIYF. Here the CDR3 DNA reads TGTGCCAGCAGCCAAGATCTCCACTCTGGAAACACCATATATTTT.

V and J are TRBV4-1 and TRBJ2-5; 10 bases map to TRBD2. Germline V gene lookup returns CDR1 MGHRA and CDR2 YSYEKL. V lost 4 bases to trimming and J lost 5 bases; unmatched junction nucleotides: 10. The CDR3 loop spans 16 amino acids. DNA for the CDR3: TGCGCCAGCAGCCCCCGGTTAAGCGGGGGGGCGGAGACCCAGTACTTC. This translates into CASSPRLSGGAETQYF.

The chain has TRBV20-1 and TRBJ1-2; TRBD1 might be the D (6 bases). The V end was cut by 5 bases, the J end by 7 bases, with 23 bases between. CDR1 and CDR2 (germline): DFQATT, SNEGSKA (reference sequence). The CDR3 contains 15 residues. The CDR3 DNA is TGCAGTGCTGCCATGTACTCCCAGGGGATCTCTGGCTACACCTTC. This encodes CSAAMYSQGISGYTF.

This sequence joins TRBV6-5 and TRBJ1-1; D ambiguous. From germline, CDR1 is MNHEY and CDR2 SVGAGI. The length of the CDR3 is 12 residues. Trimming took off 7 bases at V and 5 bases at J, with 11 bases between the two ends. The CDR3 is CASIRTPTEAFF. The CDR3 DNA reads as TGTGCCAGCATCCGAACCCCAACTGAAGCTTTCTTT.

This clonotype was observed a handful of times. The V gene is TRBV7-2, the J gene TRBJ2-1, with D perhaps TRBD2 (6 bases). The CDR3 sequence is 14 residues long. V was shortened by 5 bases and J by 9 bases, with 17 bases between the two germline ends. Germline values: CDR1 SGHTA, CDR2 FQGNSA. This CDR3 is CASSPGGSRGEQFF. The DNA of the CDR3 is TGTGCCAGCAGCCCCGGAGGGAGTCGAGGTGAGCAGTTCTTC. The entire variable domain, with the rest obtained from reference TRBV7-2 and TRBJ2-1, is as follows: GAGVSQSPSNKVTEKGKDVELRCDPISGHTALYWYRQSLGQGLEFLIYFQGNSAPDKSGLPSDRFSAERTGGSVSTLTIQRTQQEDSAVYLCASSPGGSRGEQFFGPGTRLTVL.

This clonotype turned up a few times. The J gene is TRBJ1-1, the V gene TRBV20-1, with D unresolved. The CDR3 loop spans 13 amino acids. The V end was cut by 6 bases, the J end by 1 base, with 12 bases between. Looked up from germline, CDR1 is DFQATT and CDR2 is SNEGSKA (reference sequence). This chain's CDR3 is CSAPHRQNTEAFF. Here the CDR3 DNA reads TGCAGTGCCCCTCACCGGCAGAACACTGAAGCTTTCTTT.

This clonotype was counted only a few times. The chain carries TRBV28 and TRBJ2-7; D might be TRBD1 (6 bases). This CDR3 comprises 13 residues. Germline loops: CDR1 MDHEN, CDR2 SYDVKM. Trimming took off 6 bases at V and 12 bases at J, with 21 bases between the two ends. The CDR3 bases are TGTGCCAGCAGCCTGGACAGCTATTTTCCCCGGTACGTC. It codes for CASSLDSYFPRYV.

The sample holds a few counts of this clonotype. This CDR3 is CASSESRQESNLYGYTF. CDR3 DNA: TGTGCCAGCAGCGAAAGTCGACAGGAGTCTAACCTCTATGGCTACACCTTC. The V call is TRBV7-8, the J call TRBJ1-2, with D perhaps matching TRBD1 (6 bases). Between the trimmed V and J ends, which lost 5 bases and 4 bases, there was a span of 23 bases. This CDR3 has 17 residues. Germline V gene lookup returns CDR1 SGHVS and CDR2 FQNEAQ.

J is TRBJ2-2 and V is TRBV20-1; D is unresolved. V dropped 3 bases and J dropped 1 base, with 9 bases sitting between them. Germline V gene sequence: CDR1 DFQATT, CDR2 SNEGSKA (reference sequence). The CDR3 runs 14 residues. In DNA, the CDR3 is TGCAGTGCTAGCAGGTCTCTGAACACCGGGGAGCTGTTTTTT. Amino acid sequence: CSASRSLNTGELFF.

V is TRBV5-1 and J is TRBJ1-1, with D possibly being TRBD1 (5 bases). Trimming removed 0 bases at V and 2 bases at J, with 11 bases between. Germline V gene sequence: CDR1 SGHRS, CDR2 YFSETQ. This CDR3 has 15 amino acids. The chain's CDR3 is CASSLATGFNTEAFF. In nucleotides, the CDR3 is TGCGCCAGCAGCTTGGCAACAGGCTTTAACACTGAAGCTTTCTTT. Filled out from reference TRBV5-1 and TRBJ1-1, the complete variable domain reads KAGVTQTPRYLIKTRGQQVTLSCSPISGHRSVSWYQQTPGQGLQFLFEYFSETQRNKGNFPGRFSGRQFSNSRSEMNVSTLELGDSALYLCASSLATGFNTEAFFGQGTRLTVV.

CDR3 DNA: TGCAGTGCTAGAGACGGCCCCGAGGGCTACACCTTC. Its protein product is CSARDGPEGYTF. The chain joins TRBV20-1 to TRBJ1-2; D gene ambiguous. Germline V lookup: CDR1 DFQATT, CDR2 SNEGSKA (reference sequence). V was trimmed by 0 bases and J by 8 bases, leaving 10 bases between them. The CDR3 is made up of 12 amino acids.

The gene calls are TRBV7-9 and TRBJ1-6; no definite D call. The CDR3 length is 14 residues. The germline gives CDR1 SEHNR, CDR2 FQNEAQ (reference sequence). V lost 8 bases and J 2 bases, leaving 10 bases between the germline ends. The CDR3: CASGKKAYNSPLHF. The CDR3 DNA reads as TGTGCCAGCGGGAAAAAGGCCTATAATTCACCCCTCCACTTT.

This chain uses TRBV7-3 with TRBJ2-1; TRBD2 might be the D (5 bases). This CDR3 contains 14 residues. Trimming removed 5 bases from V and 4 bases from J, with 12 bases in between. The germline CDR1 and CDR2 sequences are SGHTA and FQGTGA. CDR3 nucleotide sequence: TGTGCCAGCAGCAAACTCGGGGATTACAATGAGCAGTTCTTC. Its translation: CASSKLGDYNEQFF.

The chain joins TRBV6-2 or TRBV6-3 to TRBJ2-7; tentative D call: TRBD1 (6 bases). Germline values: CDR1 MNHEY, CDR2 SVGEGT. V was clipped by 6 bases and J by 0 bases, with 12 bases between them. CDR3 length equals 14 residues. CDR3 bases: TGTGCCAGCAGGTACACAGGGAACTCCTACGAGCAGTACGTC. Protein product: CASRYTGNSYEQYV.

This chain joins TRBV18 and TRBJ1-1; D unresolved. CDR3 length equals 14 residues. The germline gives CDR1 KGHSH, CDR2 LQKENI. Trimming took 3 bases from V and 1 from J, leaving 9 bases between them. CDR3 protein: CASSPRQPNTEAFF. CDR3 sequence (DNA): TGTGCCAGCTCACCGAGGCAACCGAACACTGAAGCTTTCTTT. Drawing the rest from reference TRBV18 and TRBJ1-1, the complete variable domain is NAGVMQNPRHLVRRRGQEARLRCSPMKGHSHVYWYRQLPEEGLKFMVYLQKENIIDESGMPKERFSAEFPKEGPSILRIQQVVRGDSAAYFCASSPRQPNTEAFFGQGTRLTVV.

The chain has TRBV6-4 and TRBJ1-2, with D possibly TRBD1 on 6 matching bases. V lost 2 bases to trimming and J lost 2 bases, with 9 bases between them. The CDR3 length is 14 residues. From germline, CDR1 is MRHNA and CDR2 SNTAGT. The CDR3 spells CASSDGGSNYGYTF. Written as DNA, the CDR3 is TGTGCCAGCAGTGACGGGGGCTCAAACTATGGCTACACCTTC.

V gene TRBV5-1 combines with J gene TRBJ2-4; 8 bases map to TRBD1. V gave up 4 bases and J gave up 6 bases; unmatched junction bases: 6. The CDR3 has 14 residues. Germline V lookup: CDR1 SGHRS, CDR2 YFSETQ. CDR3 sequence (DNA): TGCGCCAGCAGCCTGACAGGGGCAAGAAACATTCAGTACTTC. Protein product: CASSLTGARNIQYF.

V is TRBV12-3 or TRBV12-4 and J is TRBJ1-2; no clear D. The CDR3 consists of 9 residues. V was pared by 6 bases and J by 10 bases, with 6 bases between. The CDR3, as DNA: TGTGCCAGCAGCCGCCCCTACACCTTC. Amino acids: CASSRPYTF.

This chain uses TRBV5-1 with TRBJ2-3; TRBD2 agrees at 11 bases. Germline V lookup: CDR1 SGHRS, CDR2 YFSETQ. V was pared by 4 bases and J by 2 bases, with 6 bases of the junction left unmatched. This CDR3 contains 16 residues. CDR3 in amino acids: CASSPGLAAFTDTQYF. The CDR3 DNA is TGCGCCAGCAGCCCGGGACTAGCGGCCTTCACAGATACGCAGTATTTT. Combining the CDR3 with reference TRBV5-1 and TRBJ2-3 gives the whole variable domain KAGVTQTPRYLIKTRGQQVTLSCSPISGHRSVSWYQQTPGQGLQFLFEYFSETQRNKGNFPGRFSGRQFSNSRSEMNVSTLELGDSALYLCASSPGLAAFTDTQYFGPGTRLTVL.

This clonotype has more than one count but fewer than ten. This rearrangement joins TRBV5-1 to TRBJ1-1, with unresolved D. Trimming shortened V by 4 bases and J by 2 bases, and 9 bases separated the two germline ends. CDR3 length: 13 residues. The germline V gene has CDR1 SGHRS and CDR2 YFSETQ. CDR3 amino acids: CASSQAVNTEAFF. In nucleotides, the CDR3 is TGCGCCAGCAGCCAGGCTGTTAACACTGAAGCTTTCTTT. Full variable domain (remainder filled in from reference TRBV5-1 and TRBJ1-1): KAGVTQTPRYLIKTRGQQVTLSCSPISGHRSVSWYQQTPGQGLQFLFEYFSETQRNKGNFPGRFSGRQFSNSRSEMNVSTLELGDSALYLCASSQAVNTEAFFGQGTRLTVV.

This clonotype appeared a few times. This rearrangement joins TRBV7-8 to TRBJ1-3; possible D gene TRBD1, 6 bases. The CDR3 extends over 15 amino acids. Trimming pared 5 bases from V and 4 bases from J, leaving 15 bases between. Germline values: CDR1 SGHVS, CDR2 FQNEAQ. The CDR3 sequence is CASSVQGLSGNTIYF. The CDR3, as DNA: TGTGCCAGCAGCGTACAGGGTCTATCCGGAAACACCATATATTTT.

A few counts support this clonotype. The chain employs TRBV30 and TRBJ1-1; D may be TRBD1 (6 bases). The ends were cut back, 3 bases at V and 1 base at J, with 12 bases in the middle. The germline CDR1 and CDR2 sequences are GTSNPN and SVGIG (reference sequence). This CDR3 comprises 14 residues. The CDR3 here is CAWRRRGGNTEAFF. CDR3 in DNA: TGTGCCTGGAGACGTAGAGGGGGGAACACTGAAGCTTTCTTT.